The 20 T cell receptor beta chains in this list originate from one sample, sequenced in a study of T cells in Graves' hyperthyroidism and ophthalmopathy. RNA transcripts gave rise to amplified TCR beta CDR3 regions. TCR CDR3 underwent first-round RT-PCR with the HTBI primer set. One entry per CDR3 protein results from TCRdb running MiXCR on the multiplex PCR reads. The table shows approximately 420,000 distinct CDR3 sequences, with roughly 13% occurring only once. Sequencing was done on a sample of blood. Source of these receptors: a woman aged 18-29 years with Graves' hyperthyroidism.

The CDR3 region is CASSYRVNQPQHF. The DNA for the CDR3 is TGTGCCAGTAGTTACAGGGTAAATCAGCCCCAGCATTTT. This chain uses TRBV19 with TRBJ1-5; D is possibly TRBD1 (6 bases). With 5 bases removed from V and 4 bases from J, the gap between germline ends came to 9 bases. This CDR3 region has 13 residues. Per germline, CDR1 LNHDA and CDR2 SQIVND (reference sequence).

This clonotype was seen repeatedly, ten times or more. The rearrangement links TRBV12-3 or TRBV12-4 to TRBJ1-1; D is perhaps TRBD1 (6 bases). Trimming pared 1 base from V and 7 bases from J, leaving 13 bases between. The length of the CDR3 is 14 residues. This CDR3 is CASSLVFLGGEAFF. In nucleotides, the CDR3 is TGTGCCAGCAGTTTAGTTTTTTTAGGGGGTGAAGCTTTCTTT.

This chain uses TRBV6-2 or TRBV6-3 with TRBJ2-7; possibly TRBD2 for D (7 bases). V lost 6 bases to trimming and J lost 6 bases, with 18 bases between them. This CDR3 spans 14 amino acids. Germline CDR1 MNHEY, CDR2 SVGEGT. Here the CDR3 reads CASRPPSAGAEQYF. CDR3 nucleotide sequence: TGTGCCAGCAGACCCCCTTCCGCGGGGGCCGAGCAGTACTTC.

The chain couples TRBV25-1 to TRBJ1-4; no definite D call. This CDR3 has 16 amino acids. CDR1 and CDR2 (germline): MGHDK, SYGVNS. V shed 4 bases and J shed 4 bases, with 16 bases lying between them. The CDR3 DNA reads as TGTGCCAGCAGTGCGAGTTCTGGACGGGATAATGAAAAACTGTTTTTT. Translating gives CASSASSGRDNEKLFF.

To note about this clonotype: A much larger clone differs by one base, so this may be a read error. The V call is TRBV20-1, the J call TRBJ1-1; tentatively, D is TRBD1 (6 bases). The CDR3 covers 13 residues. Germline V lookup: CDR1 DFQATT, CDR2 SNEGSKA (reference sequence). The CDR3 DNA sequence: TGCAGTGCTAGAGATAAGGGGGACGCTGAAGCTTCCTTT. This sequence encodes CSARDKGDAEASF.

This clonotype has more than one count but fewer than ten. Because it lacks the conserved phenylalanine or tryptophan at the end, this CDR3 is likely a read error. The chain combines TRBV29-1 with TRBJ2-3; TRBD1 agrees at 7 bases. This CDR3 is 13 amino acids long. V trimming: 5 bases; J trimming: 4 bases; junction bases outside the gene matches: 6. Germline V CDR1 and CDR2: SQVTM, ANQGSEA. Here the CDR3 reads CSVLTGSADTQYS. The CDR3 DNA reads as TGCAGCGTTCTGACAGGGAGCGCAGATACGCAGTATTCT.

This clonotype was seen repeatedly, ten times or more. Written as DNA, the CDR3 is TGTGCCATCAGTGACCTACAGGGCTACACTGAAGCTTTCTTT. This encodes CAISDLQGYTEAFF. The V call is TRBV10-3, the J call TRBJ1-1, with a weak D call TRBD1 (6 bases). The V gene's germline CDR1 is ENHRY and CDR2 SYGVKD. The CDR3 extends over 14 amino acids. V shed 3 bases and J shed 3 bases, with 11 bases lying between them.

This clonotype was counted many times. The V and J genes are TRBV20-1 and TRBJ1-2, with 9 bases matching TRBD1. This CDR3 region has 12 residues. With 1 base clipped from V and 8 bases from J, the junction kept 2 bases outside the gene matches. Germline V gene lookup returns CDR1 DFQATT and CDR2 SNEGSKA (reference sequence). CDR3 protein: CSARGDREGYTF. Here the CDR3 DNA reads TGCAGTGCTAGAGGGGACAGGGAGGGCTACACCTTC.

This clonotype appeared many times. The chain is built from TRBV6-2 or TRBV6-3 and TRBJ2-7; D might be TRBD2 (6 bases). The CDR3 covers 13 residues. The ends were cut back, 8 bases at V and 1 base at J, with 12 bases in the middle. Germline loops: CDR1 MNHEY, CDR2 SVGEGT. The CDR3: CASGTSRSYEQYF. DNA for the CDR3: TGTGCCAGCGGAACTAGCCGATCCTACGAGCAGTACTTC.

In its sample, this clonotype was seen a few times. This sequence joins TRBV6-1 and TRBJ1-3; D not resolved. Germline V gives CDR1 MNHNS, CDR2 SASEGT. The CDR3 extends over 14 amino acids. Trimming took 10 bases from V and 2 from J, leaving 15 bases between them. CDR3 amino acids: CANGGPAAGNTIYF. Here the CDR3 DNA reads TGTGCCAACGGTGGGCCAGCCGCTGGAAACACCATATATTTT.

This chain joins TRBV20-1 and TRBJ2-3; possibly TRBD2 for D (6 bases). Per the germline V gene, CDR1 is DFQATT and CDR2 is SNEGSKA (reference sequence). V was shortened by 3 bases and J by 1 base, with 11 bases between the two germline ends. The CDR3 loop spans 14 amino acids. In DNA form, the CDR3 reads TGCAGTGCTAGGTGGCCTAGCGGCACAGATACGCAGTATTTT. Its translation is CSARWPSGTDTQYF.

The chain employs TRBV11-2 and TRBJ2-3, with 7 bases matching TRBD1. With 4 bases clipped from V and 4 bases from J, the junction kept 5 bases outside the gene matches. This CDR3 contains 14 residues. CDR1 is SGHAT, CDR2 FQNNGV, per germline. CDR3 sequence: CASSSRQGSDTQYF. DNA for the CDR3: TGTGCCAGCAGCTCTAGACAGGGCTCAGATACGCAGTATTTT.

In this sample, this clonotype turned up many times. The rearrangement joins TRBV7-8 to TRBJ1-2, with D unresolved. CDR3 length equals 13 residues. Per germline, CDR1 SGHVS and CDR2 FQNEAQ. Trimming stripped 4 bases from V and 0 bases from J, with 6 bases between. The CDR3 spells CASSSNANYGYTF. In nucleotides, the CDR3 is TGTGCCAGCAGCTCCAACGCTAACTATGGCTACACCTTC.

This clonotype was seen a handful of times. The CDR3 end shows no conserved phenylalanine or tryptophan, and so a read error is likely. The V call is TRBV2, the J call TRBJ2-7, with a weak D call TRBD2 (6 bases). CDR1 SNHLY and CDR2 FYNNEI come from the germline V gene. V was trimmed by 1 base and J by 3 bases, leaving 13 bases between them. The CDR3 contains 15 residues. CDR3 sequence reads: CASSEGILAGYEQYL. In DNA form, the CDR3 reads TGTGCCAGCAGTGAAGGTATACTAGCAGGCTACGAGCAGTACCTC.

This clonotype was picked up many times. This rearrangement joins TRBV11-2 to TRBJ1-6; D gene unclear. V was pared by 1 base and J by 9 bases, with 13 bases between. CDR1 and CDR2 from the germline V gene are SGHAT and FQNNGV. There are 15 residues in the CDR3. The CDR3 nucleotides read TGTGCCAGCAGCTTAGCTGGGCAGGAAGGTTCACCCCTCCACTTT. Its protein is CASSLAGQEGSPLHF.

This clonotype has a count of ten or more. In DNA, the CDR3 is TGTGCCCGACCACTAGCGGCGTTCAGACAGAGCTCCTACAATGAGCAGTTCTTC. It translates to CARPLAAFRQSSYNEQFF. The gene calls are TRBV7-2 and TRBJ2-1; 8 bases fit TRBD2. The J segment lost 0 bases and the V segment lost 11 bases, leaving 18 bases of the junction unmatched. From germline, CDR1 is SGHTA and CDR2 FQGNSA. The CDR3 totals 18 residues.

This clonotype was seen many times. This chain joins TRBV11-2 and TRBJ1-6; D gene uncertain. Trimming pared 2 bases from V and 7 bases from J, leaving 9 bases between. The CDR3 covers 14 residues. Germline CDR1 reads SGHAT; CDR2 reads FQNNGV. The CDR3 DNA sequence: TGTGCCAGCAGCTTAACCTACTTCAATTCACCCCTCCACTTT. Translated, it gives CASSLTYFNSPLHF.

This clonotype was seen more than once but under ten times. The chain employs TRBV4-3 and TRBJ2-1, with 9 positions matching TRBD1. Trimming cost V 0 bases and J 6 bases; bases outside gene matches: 3. Germline V gene sequence: CDR1 LGHNA, CDR2 YSLEER. This CDR3 is built from 15 residues. CDR3 protein: CASSQDTTGGNEQFF. CDR3 nucleotides: TGCGCCAGCAGCCAAGATACGACAGGGGGCAATGAGCAGTTCTTC.

The genes are TRBV5-6 and TRBJ1-2; perhaps TRBD1 as D (6 bases). CDR1 is SGHDT, CDR2 YYEEEE, per germline. The CDR3 covers 13 residues. V was pared by 4 bases and J by 5 bases, with 12 bases between. The CDR3 here is CASSPGTRYGYTF. The CDR3 coding sequence is TGTGCCAGCAGCCCCGGGACAAGATATGGCTACACCTTC.

This clonotype was recorded at least ten times. The gene calls are TRBV5-1 and TRBJ1-1; TRBD1 agrees at 7 bases. The trim removed 4 bases at V and 1 base at J, leaving 4 bases unmatched. CDR3 length: 14 amino acids. Germline CDR1 SGHRS, CDR2 YFSETQ. The CDR3 DNA is TGCGCCAGCAGCGAAGGGACAGCGAACACTGAAGCTTTCTTT. It is translated as CASSEGTANTEAFF. The full variable domain, in which reference TRBV5-1 and TRBJ1-1 provide the parts outside the CDR3, is KAGVTQTPRYLIKTRGQQVTLSCSPISGHRSVSWYQQTPGQGLQFLFEYFSETQRNKGNFPGRFSGRQFSNSRSEMNVSTLELGDSALYLCASSEGTANTEAFFGQGTRLTVV.